This passage covers 15 T cell receptor beta chains from one sample sequenced in a study of T cell clones after liver transplantation. Clones were read by immunoSEQ multiplex PCR, and TCRdb kept only the in-frame ones, dropping some. The table lists some 120,000 clones, 90% of them singletons. Material: CD4+ T cells from blood, obtained 12 months after liver transplant. These receptors were collected from a human patient who received a liver transplant. Certain T cells may be donor cells from the graft.

The V gene is TRBV5-1, the J gene TRBJ2-1; 10 nucleotides match TRBD2. The trim removed 3 bases at V and 6 bases at J, leaving 9 bases unmatched. The CDR3 is 16 amino acids. Germline CDR1 is SGHRS and CDR2 is YFSETQ. The CDR3 spells CASSSGLAVLVNEQFF. As DNA, the CDR3 is TGCGCCAGCAGCTCCGGACTAGCGGTATTGGTCAATGAGCAGTTCTTC.

This chain links TRBV5-1 with TRBJ1-2, with 11 bases lining up with TRBD1. CDR3 length equals 17 residues. J gave up 6 bases and V 0 bases, and 10 bases lay outside the gene matches. Looked up from germline, CDR1 is SGHRS and CDR2 is YFSETQ. The CDR3 DNA is TGCGCCAGCAGCTTGGGACCCATCGGACAGGGGGCCGATGGCTACACCTTC. Its protein product is CASSLGPIGQGADGYTF.

The chain employs TRBV7-2 and TRBJ1-3; D unresolved. CDR1 is SGHTA and CDR2 is FQGNSA in the germline V gene. The germline V and J ends were trimmed by 11 bases and 0 bases, with 11 bases remaining between them. The CDR3 is made up of 13 amino acids. The CDR3 sequence is CALGRDSGNTIYF. CDR3 sequence (DNA): TGTGCCCTGGGCCGGGACTCTGGAAACACCATATATTTT.

This chain joins TRBV6-6 and TRBJ1-1; D call uncertain. The germline V gene has CDR1 MNHNY and CDR2 SVGAGI (reference sequence). The CDR3 covers 11 residues. Trimming cost V 7 bases and J 3 bases, with 6 bases left between them. This CDR3 is CASNLDTEAFF. In DNA, the CDR3 is TGTGCCAGCAATTTGGACACTGAAGCTTTCTTT.

The chain is built from TRBV10-1 and TRBJ1-2; D is perhaps TRBD1 (6 bases). Looked up from germline, CDR1 is WNHNN and CDR2 is SYGVQD (reference sequence). The V end was cut by 8 bases, the J end by 10 bases, with 17 bases between. The CDR3 sequence is 12 residues long. The CDR3 loop is CASSQRGRDYTF. In DNA, the CDR3 is TGCGCCAGCTCCCAACGGGGGCGGGACTACACCTTC.

The CDR3 nucleotides are TGTGCCAGCAGCTTCGGGCAGGTGACCTCCTACGAGCAGTACTTC. This encodes CASSFGQVTSYEQYF. The V and J genes are TRBV7-2 and TRBJ2-7; D is ambiguous. V gave up 3 bases and J gave up 0 bases, with 12 bases separating them. Germline V gives CDR1 SGHTA, CDR2 FQGNSA. CDR3 length equals 15 residues.

In DNA, the CDR3 is TGTGCCAGTAGTCCAAGGACAGGGGGCTACAATGAGCAGTTCTTC. It yields the protein CASSPRTGGYNEQFF. The chain is built from TRBV19 and TRBJ2-1, with 10 bases fitting TRBD1. This CDR3 has 15 residues. V gave up 5 bases and J gave up 3 bases; unmatched junction bases: 4. CDR1 is LNHDA, CDR2 SQIVND, per germline (reference sequence).

This rearrangement joins TRBV28 to TRBJ2-2; 7 bases are a match to TRBD2. From germline, CDR1 is MDHEN and CDR2 SYDVKM. V dropped 6 bases and J dropped 5; count of bases not matched to a gene: 9. The CDR3 runs 15 residues. The DNA of the CDR3 is TGTGCCAGCAGCCCCTCAGGGCGGGAGACCGGGGAGCTGTTTTTT. It translates to CASSPSGRETGELFF. The full variable domain, with the rest looked up from reference TRBV28 and TRBJ2-2, is DVKVTQSSRYLVKRTGEKVFLECVQDMDHENMFWYRQDPGLGLRLIYFSYDVKMKEKGDIPEGYSVSREKKERFSLILESASTNQTSMYLCASSPSGRETGELFFGEGSRLTVL.

The chain links TRBV9 to TRBJ2-3; unclear D gene. CDR3 size: 13 residues. The V end lost 2 bases, the J end lost 2 bases, and 6 bases lay between the germline ends. Per the germline V gene, CDR1 is SGDLS and CDR2 is YYNGEE. CDR3 sequence: CASSVEPTDTQYF. CDR3 sequence (DNA): TGTGCCAGCAGCGTCGAGCCCACAGATACGCAGTATTTT.

J is TRBJ1-1 and V is TRBV18; the match to TRBD1 covers 7 bases. This CDR3 is built from 15 residues. V gave up 4 bases and J gave up 0 bases; unmatched junction bases: 5. Germline CDR1 and CDR2: KGHSH and LQKENI. CDR3 loop: CASSRTGTVNTEAFF. CDR3 in DNA: TGTGCCAGCTCACGAACCGGGACAGTGAACACTGAAGCTTTCTTT. The whole variable domain, filled in from reference TRBV18 and TRBJ1-1, reads NAGVMQNPRHLVRRRGQEARLRCSPMKGHSHVYWYRQLPEEGLKFMVYLQKENIIDESGMPKERFSAEFPKEGPSILRIQQVVRGDSAAYFCASSRTGTVNTEAFFGQGTRLTVV.

The genes are TRBV5-1 and TRBJ1-4, with TRBD1 matching 10 bases. The CDR3 consists of 15 residues. The V segment lost 0 bases and the J segment 7 bases; nucleotides outside the gene matches: 3. CDR1 is SGHRS and CDR2 is YFSETQ in the germline V gene. CDR3 in DNA: TGCGCCAGCAGCTTGGCCGGGACAGGGGTTGAAAAACTGTTTTTT. Residues: CASSLAGTGVEKLFF.

The V gene is TRBV4-2, the J gene TRBJ1-4; D gene ambiguous. There are 13 residues in the CDR3. V gave up 0 bases and J gave up 8 bases, with 7 bases separating them. Germline assignment: CDR1 LGHNA and CDR2 YNFKEQ. CDR3 amino acids: CASSQEVTEKLFF. Written as DNA, the CDR3 is TGTGCCAGCAGCCAAGAGGTAACGGAAAAACTGTTTTTT.

V and J are TRBV5-1 and TRBJ1-2; unclear D gene. The CDR3 is made up of 15 amino acids. Germline-derived CDR1 and CDR2 are SGHRS and YFSETQ. The V and J ends lost 4 bases and 3 bases respectively, with 16 bases between them. The chain's CDR3 is CASSISGIYDYGYTF. CDR3 coding DNA: TGCGCCAGCAGCATATCCGGGATCTATGACTATGGCTACACCTTC.

The V gene is TRBV5-6, the J gene TRBJ1-2; 7 bases fit TRBD1. CDR3 size: 16 residues. V dropped 2 bases and J dropped 8; count of bases not matched to a gene: 15. CDR1 is SGHDT and CDR2 is YYEEEE in the germline V gene. The CDR3 region has the DNA TGTGCCAGCAGCTTTTGGTCAGGGGGATGGGTCGAGGGCTACACCTTC. It translates to CASSFWSGGWVEGYTF.

The chain links TRBV19 to TRBJ2-3, with 12 bases lining up with TRBD2. V shed 5 bases, J shed 4 bases, and the junction held 13 bases outside the gene matches. The CDR3 totals 18 residues. CDR1 LNHDA and CDR2 SQIVND come from the germline V gene (reference sequence). CDR3 bases: TGTGCCAGTAGTTTTCGACTAGCGGGAGCCCCGGGGGCAGATACGCAGTATTTT. It encodes CASSFRLAGAPGADTQYF.